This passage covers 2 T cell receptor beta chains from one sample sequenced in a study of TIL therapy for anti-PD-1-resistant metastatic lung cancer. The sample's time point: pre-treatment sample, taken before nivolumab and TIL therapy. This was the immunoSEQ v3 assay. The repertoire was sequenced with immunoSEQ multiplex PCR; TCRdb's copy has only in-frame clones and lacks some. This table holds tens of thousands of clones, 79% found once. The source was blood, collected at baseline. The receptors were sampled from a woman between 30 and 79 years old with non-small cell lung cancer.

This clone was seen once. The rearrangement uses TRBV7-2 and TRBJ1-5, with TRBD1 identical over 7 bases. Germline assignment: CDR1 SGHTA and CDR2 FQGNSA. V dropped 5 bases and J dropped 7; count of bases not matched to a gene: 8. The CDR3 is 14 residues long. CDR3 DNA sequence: TGTGCCAGCAGCCCGTTGACAGGGAACCAGCCCCAGCATTTT. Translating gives CASSPLTGNQPQHF.

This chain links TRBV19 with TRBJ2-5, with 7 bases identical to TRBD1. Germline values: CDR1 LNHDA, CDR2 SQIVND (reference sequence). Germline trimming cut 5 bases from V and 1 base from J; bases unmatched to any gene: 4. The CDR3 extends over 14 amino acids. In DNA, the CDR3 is TGTGCCAGTAGTGGGTCAGGGGGCCAAGAGACCCAGTACTTC. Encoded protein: CASSGSGGQETQYF.